The entry below gives a single T cell receptor (beta chain) sequence along with its context. Per the original data handling: Estimated nucleated cell counts came from reference gene primer amplification. Method: immunoSEQ multiplex PCR; TCRdb's copy keeps in-frame clones and lacks some. V and J calls and clone size are copied from that table; D and trimming were computed from the DNA. Among around 150,000 clones listed, over 75% were seen once. These data come from a study of blood T cell repertoires in COVID-19. Study details: Samples taken during acute and convalescent COVID-19 were collected in the United States, Italy and Spain. T cells, B-cell-depleted T cells, or PBMCs provided the cDNA or gDNA that served as material.

This clonotype originated in a man aged 70-80 years with acute or convalescent COVID-19. Source material: peripheral blood.

This CDR3 is CASSYNTGRETQYF. CDR3 nucleotide sequence: TGTGCCAGCAGTTATAACACAGGGAGAGAGACCCAGTACTTC. This rearrangement joins TRBV6-5 to TRBJ2-5; perhaps TRBD1 as D (6 bases). The ends were cut back, 3 bases at V and 4 bases at J, with 12 bases in the middle. Germline CDR1 MNHEY, CDR2 SVGAGI. CDR3 length: 14 amino acids.